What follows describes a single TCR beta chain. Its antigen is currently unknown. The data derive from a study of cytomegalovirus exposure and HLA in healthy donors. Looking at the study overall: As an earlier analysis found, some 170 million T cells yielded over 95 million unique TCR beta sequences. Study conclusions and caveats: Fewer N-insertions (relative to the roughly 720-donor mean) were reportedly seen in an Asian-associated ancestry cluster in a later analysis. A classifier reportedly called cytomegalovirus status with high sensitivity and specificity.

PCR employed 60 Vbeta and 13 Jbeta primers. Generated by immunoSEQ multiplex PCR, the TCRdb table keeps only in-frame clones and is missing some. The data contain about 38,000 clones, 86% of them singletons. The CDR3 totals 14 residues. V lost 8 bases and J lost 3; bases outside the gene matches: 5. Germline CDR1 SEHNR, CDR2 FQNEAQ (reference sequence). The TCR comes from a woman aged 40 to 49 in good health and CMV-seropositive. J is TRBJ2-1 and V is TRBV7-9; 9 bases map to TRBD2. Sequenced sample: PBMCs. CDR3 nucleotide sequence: TGTGCCAGCCCTAGCGGGGCGGACTACAATGAGCAGTTCTTC. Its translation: CASPSGADYNEQFF.